The clone carrying this TCR beta chain turned up a few times. The antigen is unknown. TCRdb used MiXCR to reprocess the 5' RACE reads, holding one entry per CDR3 protein. The sample lists around 250,000 distinct CDR3 sequences; 15% to 20% were seen once. Deletions cut 4 bases from V and 7 bases from J, with 21 bases between. The germline CDR1 and CDR2 sequences are SGDLS and YYNGEE. This CDR3 comprises 16 residues. This sample is part of a study of CD8 T cells in ankylosing spondylitis. General study results and limits: Significant enrichment of disease-linked clones was reportedly seen in matched ankylosing spondylitis synovial fluid. In synovial fluid and blood from reactive arthritis, some motif variants were previously reported.

What was sequenced was blood, either unsorted or a sorted T cell fraction (not recorded which). V and J are TRBV9 and TRBJ2-1; D may be TRBD2 (6 bases). The source of this sequence is a male donor with ankylosing spondylitis or in good health (not recorded which). CDR3 region: CASSPSRNLGGNEQFF. The CDR3 DNA sequence: TGTGCCAGCAGCCCCTCCCGCAACCTGGGGGGAAATGAGCAGTTCTTC.